Listed here are 3 T cell receptor beta chains from one sample, sequenced in a study of blood T cell repertoires in COVID-19. Profiling relied on immunoSEQ multiplex PCR, and the TCRdb table lists in-frame clones only, not all of them. The sample has about 210,000 clones; around 80% are singletons. Sequencing was performed on peripheral blood. These receptors all come from a woman older than 75 with COVID-19, enrolled during active disease.

This chain uses TRBV6-1 with TRBJ1-5, with D possibly matching TRBD1 (5 bases). This CDR3 has 14 residues. Germline values: CDR1 MNHNS, CDR2 SASEGT. Trimming removed 2 bases from V and 6 bases from J, with 11 bases in between. CDR3 in amino acids: CASSEQGYAQPQHF. DNA for the CDR3: TGTGCCAGCAGTGAACAGGGATATGCTCAGCCCCAGCATTTT.

The J gene is TRBJ1-3, the V gene TRBV3-1 (or the pseudogene TRBV3-2), with 7 bases aligning to TRBD1. Unmatched junction bases numbered 10, after V lost 10 bases and J lost 4 bases. CDR3 length equals 14 residues. CDR1 LGHDT and CDR2 YNNKEL come from the germline V gene (reference sequence). For the CDR3, the DNA is TGTGCCACCACTCCTGGGGGACAGGGAAACACCATATATTTT. Residues: CATTPGGQGNTIYF.

The gene calls are TRBV19 and TRBJ2-6; D call uncertain. The germline V gene encodes CDR1 LNHDA and CDR2 SQIVND (reference sequence). Deletions cut 7 bases from V and 0 bases from J, with 10 bases between. This CDR3 is built from 15 residues. The CDR3 is CASTPVHSGANVLTF. CDR3 bases: TGTGCCAGTACCCCAGTACACTCTGGGGCCAACGTCCTGACTTTC. Looking up the rest from reference TRBV19 and TRBJ2-6 gives the full variable domain: DGGITQSPKYLFRKEGQNVTLSCEQNLNHDAMYWYRQDPGQGLRLIYYSQIVNDFQKGDIAEGYSVSREKKESFPLTVTSAQKNPTAFYLCASTPVHSGANVLTFGAGSRLTVL.